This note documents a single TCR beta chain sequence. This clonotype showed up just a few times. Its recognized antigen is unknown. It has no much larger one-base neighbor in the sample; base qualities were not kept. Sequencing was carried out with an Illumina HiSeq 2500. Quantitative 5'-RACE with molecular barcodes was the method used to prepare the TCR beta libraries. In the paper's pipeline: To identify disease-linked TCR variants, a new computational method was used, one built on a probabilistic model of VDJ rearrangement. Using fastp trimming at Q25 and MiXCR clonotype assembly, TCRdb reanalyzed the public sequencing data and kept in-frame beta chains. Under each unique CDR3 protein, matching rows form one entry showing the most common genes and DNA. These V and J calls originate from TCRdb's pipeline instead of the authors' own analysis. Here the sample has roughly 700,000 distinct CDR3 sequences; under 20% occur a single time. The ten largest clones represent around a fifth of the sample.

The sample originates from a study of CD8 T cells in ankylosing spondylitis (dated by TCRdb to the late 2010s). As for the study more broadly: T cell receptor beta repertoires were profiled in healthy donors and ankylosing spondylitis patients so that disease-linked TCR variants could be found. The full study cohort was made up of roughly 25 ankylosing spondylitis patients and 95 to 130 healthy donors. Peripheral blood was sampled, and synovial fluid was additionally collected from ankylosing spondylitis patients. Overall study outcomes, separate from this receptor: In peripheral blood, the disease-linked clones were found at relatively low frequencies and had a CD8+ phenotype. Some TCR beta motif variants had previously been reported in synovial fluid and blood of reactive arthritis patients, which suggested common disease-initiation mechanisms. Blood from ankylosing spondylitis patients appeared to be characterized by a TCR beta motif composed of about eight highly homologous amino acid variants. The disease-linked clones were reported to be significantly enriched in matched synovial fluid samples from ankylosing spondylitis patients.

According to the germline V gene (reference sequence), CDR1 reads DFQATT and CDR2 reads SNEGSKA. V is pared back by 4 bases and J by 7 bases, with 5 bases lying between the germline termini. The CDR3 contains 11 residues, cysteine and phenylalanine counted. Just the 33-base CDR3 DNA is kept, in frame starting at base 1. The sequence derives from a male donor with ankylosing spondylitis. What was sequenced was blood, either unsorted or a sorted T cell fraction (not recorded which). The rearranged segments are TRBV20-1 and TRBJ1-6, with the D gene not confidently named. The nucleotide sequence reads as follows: TGCAGTGCTAAGCCGAATTCACCCCTCCACTTT. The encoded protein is CSAKPNSPLHF.